This T cell receptor (beta chain) was recorded in a study of shared clonotypes between healthy human individuals. Study as a whole: CD4 naive and CD4 memory each took three plates per donor, while CD8 naive took two and CD8 memory one.

Germline V lookup: CDR1 SGHAT, CDR2 FQNNGV. J lost 5 bases, V lost 4 bases, and 2 bases had no gene match. The CDR3 is 13 residues long. Study-wide results and caveats: All-four-donor shared clonotypes had higher generation probabilities than non-shared clonotypes did.

A note on this clone: Its antigen is as yet unknown.

As handled by the study authors: In the immunoSEQ data, sequences were junction-only and lacked quality scores, so filtering differed. Profiling relied on immunoSEQ multiplex PCR, and the TCRdb table lists in-frame clones only, not all of them. That table is the source of V, J and clone size, and D and trimming were worked out from the DNA. The repertoire holds about 1.1 million clones, with 77% as singletons. This sequence was found in a man aged 18 to 29 in good health. Some clones in this sample may be carry-over from other donors' samples. The V gene is TRBV11-2, the J gene TRBJ2-3; 8 bases align to TRBD2. Sequencing was performed on memory CD4+ T cells from PBMCs. Subset noted: CD45RA-negative fraction. The CDR3 is CASSSGLVDTQYF. The CDR3 region has the DNA TGTGCCAGCAGCTCGGGACTAGTAGATACGCAGTATTTT.